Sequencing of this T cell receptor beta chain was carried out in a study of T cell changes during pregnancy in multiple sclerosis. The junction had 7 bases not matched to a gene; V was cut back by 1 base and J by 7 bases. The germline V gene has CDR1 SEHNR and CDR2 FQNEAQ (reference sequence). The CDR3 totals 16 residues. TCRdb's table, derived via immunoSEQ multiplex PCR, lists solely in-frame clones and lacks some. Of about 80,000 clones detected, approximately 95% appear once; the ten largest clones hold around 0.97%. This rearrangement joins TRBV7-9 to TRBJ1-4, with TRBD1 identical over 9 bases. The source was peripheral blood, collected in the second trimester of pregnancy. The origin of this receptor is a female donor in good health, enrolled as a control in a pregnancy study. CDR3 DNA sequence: TGTGCCAGCAGCTTAGGCCGACAGGGGGGGAGTGAAAAACTGTTTTTT. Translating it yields CASSLGRQGGSEKLFF. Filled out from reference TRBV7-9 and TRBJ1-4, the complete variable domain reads DTGVSQNPRHKITKRGQNVTFRCDPISEHNRLYWYRQTLGQGPEFLTYFQNEAQLEKSRLLSDRFSAERPKGSFSTLEIQRTEQGDSAMYLCASSLGRQGGSEKLFFGSGTQLSVL.